These 3 T cell receptor beta chains originate from one sample sequenced in a study of T cell responses to AZD1222 COVID-19 vaccine. Data came from immunoSEQ multiplex PCR; TCRdb stores just in-frame clones and leaves some out. The sample yields about 130,000 clones, around 92% seen once. The specimen comprised peripheral blood, sampled on day 0 of AZD1222 vaccination. All receptors derive from an adult in good health.

The chain has TRBV5-1 and TRBJ2-7, with D perhaps being TRBD1 or TRBD2 (5 bases each). V gave up 4 bases and J gave up 0 bases, with 14 bases separating them. This CDR3 spans 15 amino acids. Looked up from germline, CDR1 is SGHRS and CDR2 is YFSETQ. The CDR3 reads CASSPERGPSYEQYF. CDR3 sequence (DNA): TGCGCCAGCAGCCCAGAGAGGGGTCCCTCCTACGAGCAGTACTTC.

In this sample, this clone turned up once. This chain uses TRBV30 with TRBJ2-7; D not resolved. V was pared by 4 bases and J by 9 bases, with 13 bases between. Germline V lookup: CDR1 GTSNPN, CDR2 SVGIG (reference sequence). This CDR3 is 11 amino acids long. The CDR3 loop is CAWKTAWGQYF. The CDR3 DNA follows: TGTGCCTGGAAGACGGCCTGGGGGCAGTACTTC.

V usage is TRBV24-1 and J usage is TRBJ2-5; the match to TRBD2 covers 7 bases. CDR1 is KGHDR and CDR2 is SFDVKD in the germline V gene. With V trimmed by 2 bases and J by 0 bases, 11 bases remained unmatched. CDR3 length equals 18 residues. The CDR3 sequence: CATSDSSAASGDQETQYF. CDR3 DNA: TGTGCCACCAGTGATTCGTCCGCGGCTAGCGGAGACCAAGAGACCCAGTACTTC.